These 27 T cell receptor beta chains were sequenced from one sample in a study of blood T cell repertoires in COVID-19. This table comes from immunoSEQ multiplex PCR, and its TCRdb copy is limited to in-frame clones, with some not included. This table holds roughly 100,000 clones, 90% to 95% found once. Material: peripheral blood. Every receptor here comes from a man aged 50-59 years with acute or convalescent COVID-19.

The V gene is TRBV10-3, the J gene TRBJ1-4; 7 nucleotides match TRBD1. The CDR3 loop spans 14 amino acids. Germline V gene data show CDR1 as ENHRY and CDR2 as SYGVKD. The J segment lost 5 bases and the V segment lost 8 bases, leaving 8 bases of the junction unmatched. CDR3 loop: CAIGPGTANEKLFF. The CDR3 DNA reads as TGTGCCATCGGCCCCGGGACAGCAAATGAAAAACTGTTTTTT.

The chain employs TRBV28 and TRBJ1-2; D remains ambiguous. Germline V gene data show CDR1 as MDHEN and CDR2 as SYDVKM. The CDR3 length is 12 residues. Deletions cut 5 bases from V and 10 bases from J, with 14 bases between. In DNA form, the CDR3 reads TGTGCCAGCAGTCCCACCCCTCTATTCTACACCTTC. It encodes CASSPTPLFYTF.

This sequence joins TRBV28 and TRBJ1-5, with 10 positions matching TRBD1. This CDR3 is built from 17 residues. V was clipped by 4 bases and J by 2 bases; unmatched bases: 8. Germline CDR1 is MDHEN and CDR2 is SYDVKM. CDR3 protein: CASSSPGQGFGNQPQHF. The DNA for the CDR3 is TGTGCCAGCAGTTCACCGGGACAGGGGTTCGGCAATCAGCCCCAGCATTTT.

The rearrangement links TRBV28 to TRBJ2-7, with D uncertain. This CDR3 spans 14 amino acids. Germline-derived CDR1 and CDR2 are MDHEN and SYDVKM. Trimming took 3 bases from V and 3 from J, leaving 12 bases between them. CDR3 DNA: TGTGCCAGCAGTTTGGCTCTAGAATACTACGAGCAGTACTTC. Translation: CASSLALEYYEQYF.

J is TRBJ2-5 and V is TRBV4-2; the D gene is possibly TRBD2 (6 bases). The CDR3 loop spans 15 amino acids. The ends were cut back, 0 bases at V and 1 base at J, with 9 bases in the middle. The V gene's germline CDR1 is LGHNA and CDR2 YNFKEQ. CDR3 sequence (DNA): TGTGCCAGCAGCCAAGATTGGCGGGGCCAAGAGACCCAGTACTTC. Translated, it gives CASSQDWRGQETQYF.

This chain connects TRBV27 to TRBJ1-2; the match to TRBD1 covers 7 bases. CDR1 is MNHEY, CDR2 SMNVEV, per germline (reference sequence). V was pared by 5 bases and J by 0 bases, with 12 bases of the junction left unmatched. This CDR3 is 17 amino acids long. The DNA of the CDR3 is TGTGCCAGCAGTGTGGGACAGCCACCTCGATCTAACTATGGCTACACCTTC. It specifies CASSVGQPPRSNYGYTF.

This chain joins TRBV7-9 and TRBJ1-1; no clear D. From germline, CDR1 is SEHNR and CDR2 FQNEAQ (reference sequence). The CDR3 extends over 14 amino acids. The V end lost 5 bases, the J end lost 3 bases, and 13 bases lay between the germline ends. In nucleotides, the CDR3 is TGTGCCAGCAGCCCCGGACGGGAGGACACTGAAGCTTTCTTT. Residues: CASSPGREDTEAFF. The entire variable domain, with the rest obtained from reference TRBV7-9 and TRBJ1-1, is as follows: DTGVSQNPRHKITKRGQNVTFRCDPISEHNRLYWYRQTLGQGPEFLTYFQNEAQLEKSRLLSDRFSAERPKGSFSTLEIQRTEQGDSAMYLCASSPGREDTEAFFGQGTRLTVV.

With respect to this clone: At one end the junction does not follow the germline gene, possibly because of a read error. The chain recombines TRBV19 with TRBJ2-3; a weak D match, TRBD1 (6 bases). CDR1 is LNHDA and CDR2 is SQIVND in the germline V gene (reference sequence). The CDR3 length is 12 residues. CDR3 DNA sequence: TGTGCCAGTAGTATGGCCGGGACACTACCGTGTTTT. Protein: CASSMAGTLPCF. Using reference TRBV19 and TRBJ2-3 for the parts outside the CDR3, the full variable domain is DGGITQSPKYLFRKEGQNVTLSCEQNLNHDAMYWYRQDPGQGLRLIYYSQIVNDFQKGDIAEGYSVSREKKESFPLTVTSAQKNPTAFYLCASSMAGTLPCFGPGTRLTVL.

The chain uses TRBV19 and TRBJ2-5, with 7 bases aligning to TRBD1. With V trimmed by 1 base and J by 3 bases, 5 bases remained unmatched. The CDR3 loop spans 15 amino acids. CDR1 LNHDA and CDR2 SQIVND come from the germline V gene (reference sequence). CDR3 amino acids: CASSIGGTVEETQYF. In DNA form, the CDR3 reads TGTGCCAGTAGTATAGGGGGGACAGTCGAAGAGACCCAGTACTTC.

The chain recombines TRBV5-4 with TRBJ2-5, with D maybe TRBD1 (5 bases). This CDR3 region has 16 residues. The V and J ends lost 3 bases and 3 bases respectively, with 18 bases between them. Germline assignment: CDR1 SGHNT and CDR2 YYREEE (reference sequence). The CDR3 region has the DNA TGTGCCAGCAGCTATATGGCAGGGAACGCGAAAGAGACCCAGTACTTC. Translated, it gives CASSYMAGNAKETQYF.

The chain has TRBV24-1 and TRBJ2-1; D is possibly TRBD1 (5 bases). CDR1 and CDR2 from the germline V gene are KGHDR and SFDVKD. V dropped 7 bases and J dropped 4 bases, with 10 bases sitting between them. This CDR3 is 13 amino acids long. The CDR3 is CATSDRDYNEQFF. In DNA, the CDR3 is TGTGCCACCAGCGACAGAGATTACAATGAGCAGTTCTTC.

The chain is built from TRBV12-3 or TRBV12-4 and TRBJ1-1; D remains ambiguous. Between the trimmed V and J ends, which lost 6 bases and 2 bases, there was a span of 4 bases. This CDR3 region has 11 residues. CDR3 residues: CASRSNTEAFF. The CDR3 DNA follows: TGTGCCAGCAGATCTAACACTGAAGCTTTCTTT.

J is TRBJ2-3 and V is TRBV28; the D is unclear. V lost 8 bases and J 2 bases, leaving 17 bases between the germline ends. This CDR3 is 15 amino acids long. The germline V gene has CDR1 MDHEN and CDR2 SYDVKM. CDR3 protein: CASVSFPSPTDTQYF. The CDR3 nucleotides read TGTGCCAGCGTATCCTTTCCCTCCCCCACAGATACGCAGTATTTT.

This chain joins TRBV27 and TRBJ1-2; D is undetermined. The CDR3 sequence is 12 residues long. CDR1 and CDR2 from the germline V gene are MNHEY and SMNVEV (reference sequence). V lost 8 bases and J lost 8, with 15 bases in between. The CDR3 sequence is CASVDAIGGYTF. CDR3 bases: TGTGCCAGCGTCGACGCAATCGGGGGCTACACCTTC.

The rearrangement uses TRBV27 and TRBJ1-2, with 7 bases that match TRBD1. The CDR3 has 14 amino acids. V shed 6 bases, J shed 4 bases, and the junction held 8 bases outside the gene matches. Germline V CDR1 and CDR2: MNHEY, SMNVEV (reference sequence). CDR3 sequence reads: CASSYQGVGYGYTF. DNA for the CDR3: TGTGCCAGCAGCTATCAGGGGGTGGGCTATGGCTACACCTTC.

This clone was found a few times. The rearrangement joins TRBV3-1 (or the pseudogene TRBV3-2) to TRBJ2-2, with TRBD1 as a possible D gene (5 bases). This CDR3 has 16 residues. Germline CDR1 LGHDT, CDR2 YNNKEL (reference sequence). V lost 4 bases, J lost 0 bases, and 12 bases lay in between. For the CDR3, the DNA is TGTGCCAGCAGCCGTCATGGGGCGACGAACACCGGGGAGCTGTTTTTT. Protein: CASSRHGATNTGELFF.

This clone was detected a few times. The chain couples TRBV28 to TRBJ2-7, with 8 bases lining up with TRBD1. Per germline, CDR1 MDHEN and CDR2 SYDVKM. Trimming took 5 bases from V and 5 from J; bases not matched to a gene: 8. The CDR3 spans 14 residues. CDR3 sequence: CASSPPQGANEQYF. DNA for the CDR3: TGTGCCAGCAGTCCCCCGCAGGGGGCAAACGAGCAGTACTTC.

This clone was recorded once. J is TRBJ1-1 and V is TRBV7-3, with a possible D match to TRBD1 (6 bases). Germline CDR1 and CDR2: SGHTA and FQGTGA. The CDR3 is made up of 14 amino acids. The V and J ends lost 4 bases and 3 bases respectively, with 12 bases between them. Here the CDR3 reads CASSSMGADTEAFF. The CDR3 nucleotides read TGTGCCAGCAGCTCTATGGGGGCGGACACTGAAGCTTTCTTT.

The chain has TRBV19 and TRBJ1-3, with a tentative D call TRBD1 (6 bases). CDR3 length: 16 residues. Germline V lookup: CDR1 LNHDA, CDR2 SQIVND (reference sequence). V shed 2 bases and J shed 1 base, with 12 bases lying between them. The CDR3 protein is CASSIRQVSSGNTIYF. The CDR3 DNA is TGTGCCAGTAGTATACGACAGGTTTCATCTGGAAACACCATATATTTT.

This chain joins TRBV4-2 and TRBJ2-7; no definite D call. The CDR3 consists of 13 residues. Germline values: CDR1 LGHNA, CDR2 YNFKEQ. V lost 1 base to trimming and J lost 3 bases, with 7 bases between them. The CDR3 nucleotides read TGTGCCAGCAGCCAAGCCTACGACTACGAGCAGTACTTC. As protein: CASSQAYDYEQYF.

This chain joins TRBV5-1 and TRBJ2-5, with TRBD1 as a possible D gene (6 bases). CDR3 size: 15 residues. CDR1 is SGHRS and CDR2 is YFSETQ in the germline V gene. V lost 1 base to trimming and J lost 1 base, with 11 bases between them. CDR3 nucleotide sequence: TGCGCCAGCAGCTTGAGCGGACAGCCCCAAGAGACCCAGTACTTC. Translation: CASSLSGQPQETQYF.

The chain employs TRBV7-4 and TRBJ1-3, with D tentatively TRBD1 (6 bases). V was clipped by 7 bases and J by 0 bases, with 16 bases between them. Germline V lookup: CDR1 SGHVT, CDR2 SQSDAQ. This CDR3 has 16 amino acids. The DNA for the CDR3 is TGTGCCAGCACCTGCTGCAGGGGACCCTCTGGAAACACCATATATTTT. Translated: CASTCCRGPSGNTIYF.

CDR3 residues: CASSQRGESDTQYF. CDR3 nucleotides: TGCGCCAGCAGCCAACGGGGGGAATCCGATACGCAGTATTTT. The chain has TRBV4-1 and TRBJ2-3, with 7 bases aligning to TRBD2. CDR1 and CDR2 (germline): MGHRA, YSYEKL. The ends lost 2 bases at V and 6 bases at J; junction bases unmatched: 5. The CDR3 loop spans 14 amino acids.

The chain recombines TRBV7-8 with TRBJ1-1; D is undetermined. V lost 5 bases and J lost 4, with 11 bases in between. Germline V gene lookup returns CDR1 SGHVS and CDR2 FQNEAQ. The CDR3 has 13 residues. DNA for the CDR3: TGTGCCAGCAGCGTCGACTCGGGCACTGAAGCTTTCTTT. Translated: CASSVDSGTEAFF.

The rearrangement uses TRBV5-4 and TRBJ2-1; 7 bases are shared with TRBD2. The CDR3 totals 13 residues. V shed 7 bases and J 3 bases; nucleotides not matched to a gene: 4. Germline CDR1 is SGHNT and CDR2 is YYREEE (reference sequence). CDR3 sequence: CASARGGYNEQFF. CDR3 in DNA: TGTGCCAGCGCTCGCGGGGGCTACAATGAGCAGTTCTTC. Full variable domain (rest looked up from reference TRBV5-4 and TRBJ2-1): ETGVTQSPTHLIKTRGQQVTLRCSSQSGHNTVSWYQQALGQGPQFIFQYYREEENGRGNFPPRFSGLQFPNYSSELNVNALELDDSALYLCASARGGYNEQFFGPGTRLTVL.

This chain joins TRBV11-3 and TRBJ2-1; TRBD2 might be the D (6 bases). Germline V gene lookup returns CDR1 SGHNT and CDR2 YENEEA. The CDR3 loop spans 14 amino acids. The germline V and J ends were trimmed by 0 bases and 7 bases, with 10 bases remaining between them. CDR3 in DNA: TGTGCCAGCAGCTTAGAGGGACTTCTAAATGAGCAGTTCTTC. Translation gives CASSLEGLLNEQFF.

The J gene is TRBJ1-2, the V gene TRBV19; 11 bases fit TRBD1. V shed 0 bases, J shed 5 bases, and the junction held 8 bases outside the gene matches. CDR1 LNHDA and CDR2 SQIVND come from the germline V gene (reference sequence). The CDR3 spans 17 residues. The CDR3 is CASSIDSAGQGAYGYTF. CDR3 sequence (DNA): TGTGCCAGTAGTATAGATTCCGCAGGACAGGGGGCATATGGCTACACCTTC.